This T cell receptor (beta chain) was retrieved from a study of technical replicates of blood from several donors. V was pared by 5 bases and J by 6 bases, with 13 bases between. Germline lookup yields CDR1 SEHNR and CDR2 FQNEAQ (reference sequence). CDR3 length: 14 amino acids. The protocol was immunoSEQ multiplex PCR, while the TCRdb copy is restricted to in-frame clones and leaves out a portion. The top ten hold less than 0.35% of the sample, which has roughly 72,000 clones, approximately 96% seen once. The sequence was obtained from a human donor in good health. The chain couples TRBV7-9 to TRBJ1-4; a possible D gene is TRBD1 (5 bases). The sequencing input was T cells isolated from PBMCs. CDR3 protein: CASSDLRGYEKLFF. The CDR3 bases are TGTGCCAGCAGCGACTTAAGGGGTTATGAAAAACTGTTTTTT.